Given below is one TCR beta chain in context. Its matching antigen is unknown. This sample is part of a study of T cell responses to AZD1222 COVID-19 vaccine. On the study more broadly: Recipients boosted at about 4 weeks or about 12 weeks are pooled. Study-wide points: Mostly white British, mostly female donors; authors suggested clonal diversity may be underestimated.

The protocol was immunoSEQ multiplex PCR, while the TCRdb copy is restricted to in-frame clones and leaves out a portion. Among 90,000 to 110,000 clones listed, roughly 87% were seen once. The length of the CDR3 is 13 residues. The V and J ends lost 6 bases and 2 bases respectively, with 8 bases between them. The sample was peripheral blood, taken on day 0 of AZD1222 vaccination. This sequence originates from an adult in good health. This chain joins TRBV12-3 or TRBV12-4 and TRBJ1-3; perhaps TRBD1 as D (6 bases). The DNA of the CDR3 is TGTGCCAGCAGGGACAGCGCTGGAAACACCATATATTTT. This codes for CASRDSAGNTIYF.